These 8 T cell receptor beta chains share one sample of origin, sequenced in a study of T cells in Graves' hyperthyroidism and ophthalmopathy. The source material, RNA transcripts, was used to amplify TCR beta CDR3 regions. HTBI primers drove first-round RT-PCR of the TCR CDR3. TCRdb passed the multiplex PCR reads through MiXCR, listing each CDR3 protein once. Counted here are under 300,000 distinct CDR3 sequences, about an eighth occurring once; the ten biggest clones make up approximately 8.6%. The sample was blood. These receptor sequences come from a woman between 25 and 40 years old with Graves' hyperthyroidism that later progressed to Graves' ophthalmopathy.

At least ten counts were recorded for this clonotype. The chain is built from TRBV7-9 and TRBJ2-7, with D perhaps matching TRBD1 (6 bases). Trimming shortened V by 5 bases and J by 4 bases, and 9 bases separated the two germline ends. This CDR3 contains 12 residues. Germline lookup yields CDR1 SEHNR and CDR2 FQNEAQ (reference sequence). The CDR3 bases are TGTGCCAGCAGCGTTCAGGGGTACGAGCAGTACTTC. It specifies CASSVQGYEQYF.

This clonotype came up a few times. The V gene is TRBV29-1, the J gene TRBJ1-2, with D possibly TRBD1 on 6 matching bases. CDR3 size: 15 residues. V was cut by 1 base and J by 3 bases, with 15 bases left in between. The germline V gene encodes CDR1 SQVTM and CDR2 ANQGSEA. The CDR3 is CSVEAYLQGHYGYTF. The CDR3 nucleotides are TGCAGCGTTGAAGCTTATCTACAGGGACACTATGGCTACACCTTC.

There are many counts of this clonotype. The chain has TRBV10-3 and TRBJ1-5; the D gene is possibly TRBD1 (6 bases). The V gene's germline CDR1 is ENHRY and CDR2 SYGVKD. The CDR3 is 16 residues long. The V end lost 0 bases, the J end lost 3 bases, and 12 bases lay between the germline ends. As DNA, the CDR3 is TGTGCCATCAGTGAGTCGGGGGGGCAGGTCAATCAGCCCCAGCATTTT. Its protein is CAISESGGQVNQPQHF.

This clonotype was counted ten times or more. V gene TRBV6-1 combines with J gene TRBJ1-5; the D gene is possibly TRBD1 (5 bases). The CDR3 length is 15 residues. The V gene's germline CDR1 is MNHNS and CDR2 SASEGT. V was shortened by 1 base and J by 7 bases, with 14 bases between the two germline ends. CDR3 amino acids: CASSEEISGSQPQHF. The CDR3 nucleotides read TGTGCCAGCAGTGAAGAGATATCAGGGTCCCAGCCCCAGCATTTT.

This clonotype has ten or more counts. V is TRBV11-2 and J is TRBJ2-5; D is undetermined. V lost 5 bases and J lost 1, with 5 bases in between. This CDR3 contains 12 residues. Looked up from germline, CDR1 is SGHAT and CDR2 is FQNNGV. The DNA for the CDR3 is TGTGCCAGCAGCCCCGCCCAAGAGACCCAGTACTTC. It codes for CASSPAQETQYF.

This clonotype was observed many times. The V call is TRBV24-1, the J call TRBJ2-1; D is possibly TRBD1 (6 bases). The germline V gene encodes CDR1 KGHDR and CDR2 SFDVKD. Trimming removed 3 bases at V and 9 bases at J, with 8 bases between. The CDR3 loop spans 12 amino acids. CDR3 sequence (DNA): TGTGCCACCAGTGATACAGGGTCTGAGCAGTTCTTC. Its protein product is CATSDTGSEQFF.

This clonotype was seen many times. V and J are TRBV29-1 and TRBJ1-1; D gene ambiguous. The ends were cut back, 6 bases at V and 0 bases at J, with 11 bases in the middle. The CDR3 sequence is 13 residues long. The V gene's germline CDR1 is SQVTM and CDR2 ANQGSEA. DNA for the CDR3: TGCAGCGTGGCCAAGGTAGTGAACACTGAAGCTTTCTTT. It codes for CSVAKVVNTEAFF. Variable domain in full (rest from reference TRBV29-1 and TRBJ1-1): SAVISQKPSRDICQRGTSLTIQCQVDSQVTMMFWYRQQPGQSLTLIATANQGSEATYESGFVIDKFPISRPNLTFSTLTVSNMSPEDSSIYLCSVAKVVNTEAFFGQGTRLTVV.

The chain links TRBV7-9 to TRBJ2-5; 8 nucleotides agree with TRBD1. The CDR3 consists of 15 residues. V lost 5 bases to trimming and J lost 5 bases; unmatched junction nucleotides: 10. The germline gives CDR1 SEHNR, CDR2 FQNEAQ (reference sequence). The CDR3 sequence is CASSLLAGGDETQYF. Here the CDR3 DNA reads TGTGCCAGCAGCCTCCTGGCAGGGGGCGATGAGACCCAGTACTTC.